A single sample gave rise to the 16 T cell receptor beta chains below, sequenced in a study of identical twins. TCRdb independently ran MiXCR on the 5' RACE reads; one entry per CDR3 protein. This sample yields 450,000 or so distinct CDR3 sequences, of which 14% are seen a single time; 0.5% to 0.65% belongs to the top ten. These records were also assigned to another study, of yellow fever vaccine responses in identical twins.

The specimen sequenced was CD4+ T cells sorted from blood. These receptors all stem from a woman under 30 in good health.

The rearrangement joins TRBV3-1 to TRBJ1-1, with D tentatively TRBD1 (5 bases). Germline CDR1 reads LGHDT; CDR2 reads YNNKEL (reference sequence). The ends were cut back, 1 base at V and 3 bases at J, with 9 bases in the middle. The CDR3 covers 14 residues. The CDR3 region has the DNA TGTGCCAGCAGCCAAGGACCGGGGCACACTGAAGCTTTCTTT. It encodes CASSQGPGHTEAFF.

The sample holds many counts of this clonotype. The chain has TRBV28 and TRBJ2-1, with 7 bases aligning to TRBD1. Germline CDR1 reads MDHEN; CDR2 reads SYDVKM. CDR3 size: 12 residues. V lost 4 bases, J lost 12 bases, and 6 bases stayed unmatched. In DNA form, the CDR3 reads TGTGCCAGCAGTTCCAGGACAGGCGTGCAGTTCTTC. It yields the protein CASSSRTGVQFF.

The chain has TRBV29-1 and TRBJ2-1, with 7 bases matching TRBD2. Germline loops: CDR1 SQVTM, CDR2 ANQGSEA. J was trimmed by 8 bases and V by 4 bases; bases with no gene match: 8. This CDR3 has 13 residues. The CDR3 protein is CSVGRGGWDEQFF. CDR3 nucleotides: TGCAGCGTTGGGCGCGGGGGATGGGATGAGCAGTTCTTC.

The chain has TRBV15 and TRBJ2-3; D perhaps matches TRBD2 (6 bases). The CDR3 totals 13 residues. Germline CDR1 is LNHNV and CDR2 is YYDKDF (reference sequence). Trimming stripped 0 bases from V and 6 bases from J, with 7 bases between. CDR3 protein: CATSRDGRDTQYF. The CDR3 region has the DNA TGTGCCACCAGCAGAGATGGGAGGGATACGCAGTATTTT.

This clonotype was recorded a few times. The V gene is TRBV9, the J gene TRBJ2-5, with 9 bases matching TRBD1. CDR3 length: 17 residues. CDR1 is SGDLS, CDR2 YYNGEE, per germline. Trimming removed 0 bases from V and 2 bases from J; junction bases left unmatched: 8. The CDR3 region has the DNA TGTGCCAGCAGCGTAGACCCAGGGACAGGGATTCAAGAGACCCAGTACTTC. It codes for CASSVDPGTGIQETQYF.

This clonotype was counted a few times. The rearrangement uses TRBV7-2 and TRBJ2-3; the D gene could be TRBD1 or TRBD2 (5 bases each). The CDR3 runs to 13 residues. V gave up 0 bases and J gave up 9 bases, with 10 bases separating them. Germline CDR1 SGHTA, CDR2 FQGNSA. This CDR3 reads CASSLATGTTQYF. The DNA of the CDR3 is TGTGCCAGCAGCTTAGCGACGGGGACGACGCAGTATTTT.

The gene calls are TRBV4-3 and TRBJ2-5; D remains unclear. Trimming removed 0 bases at V and 6 bases at J, with 17 bases between. Germline values: CDR1 LGHNA, CDR2 YSLEER. The length of the CDR3 is 16 residues. CDR3 loop: CASSQDLSFGGKTQYF. The CDR3 coding sequence is TGCGCCAGCAGCCAAGATCTTTCGTTTGGTGGGAAGACCCAGTACTTC.

This clonotype occurred a few times. The rearrangement uses TRBV7-2 and TRBJ2-7; tentative D call: TRBD2 (6 bases). V gave up 2 bases and J gave up 0 bases, with 14 bases separating them. Germline V gene data show CDR1 as SGHTA and CDR2 as FQGNSA. This CDR3 region has 16 residues. The DNA of the CDR3 is TGTGCCAGCAGCTTAAGAAGCGGGCCCAGCTCCTACGAGCAGTACTTC. Encoded protein: CASSLRSGPSSYEQYF.

The chain is built from TRBV12-5 and TRBJ2-1; D is unresolved. Germline CDR1 LGHNT, CDR2 FRNRAP. The V gene lost 3 bases and the J gene lost 7 bases, with 4 bases spanning the gap. The CDR3 has 11 amino acids. Here the CDR3 reads CASGFENEQFF. The DNA of the CDR3 is TGTGCTAGTGGTTTTGAAAATGAGCAGTTCTTC.

This clonotype was found a few times. This chain connects TRBV7-9 to TRBJ2-3, with 8 bases aligning to TRBD2. Trimming cost V 1 base and J 4 bases; bases outside gene matches: 4. Germline V lookup: CDR1 SEHNR, CDR2 FQNEAQ (reference sequence). The CDR3 has 15 amino acids. This CDR3 reads CASSLGTSFSDTQYF. The CDR3 nucleotides read TGTGCCAGCAGCTTAGGGACTAGCTTTTCAGATACGCAGTATTTT.

The J gene is TRBJ2-5, the V gene TRBV2, with no clear D. Between the trimmed V and J ends, which lost 5 bases and 2 bases, there was a span of 9 bases. The CDR3 is 13 residues long. CDR1 and CDR2 from the germline V gene are SNHLY and FYNNEI. The CDR3 here is CASSFSHQETQYF. For the CDR3, the DNA is TGTGCCAGCAGTTTTTCGCATCAAGAGACCCAGTACTTC.

This clonotype was detected a few times. CDR3 sequence (DNA): TGCGCCAGCAGCTCAGGTTCGAGGACTACATATGAGCAGTTCTTC. Protein product: CASSSGSRTTYEQFF. The chain joins TRBV5-1 to TRBJ2-1, with a weak D call TRBD2 (6 bases). The CDR3 runs to 15 residues. V was shortened by 3 bases and J by 8 bases, with 18 bases between the two germline ends. Germline CDR1 is SGHRS and CDR2 is YFSETQ.

Many counts were recorded for this clonotype. V gene TRBV28 combines with J gene TRBJ2-1, with 9 nucleotides matching TRBD1. From germline, CDR1 is MDHEN and CDR2 SYDVKM. The CDR3 spans 17 residues. Unmatched junction bases numbered 17, after V lost 6 bases and J lost 8 bases. The CDR3 sequence is CASRGGQGPPNNDEQFF. The CDR3 nucleotides are TGTGCCAGCAGGGGAGGACAGGGGCCCCCTAATAACGATGAGCAGTTCTTC.

The chain joins TRBV20-1 to TRBJ2-2; D is perhaps TRBD2 (6 bases). Germline V gene sequence: CDR1 DFQATT, CDR2 SNEGSKA (reference sequence). The CDR3 sequence is 17 residues long. Trimming took 0 bases from V and 5 from J, leaving 19 bases between them. The CDR3 nucleotides read TGCAGTGCTAGAGACCCCCGGGCGGGGTCGTTTACCGGGGAGCTGTTTTTT. This gives the protein CSARDPRAGSFTGELFF.

This clonotype has a handful of counts. The chain employs TRBV4-2 and TRBJ2-5; D might be TRBD2 (5 bases). The germline gives CDR1 LGHNA, CDR2 YNFKEQ. There are 16 residues in the CDR3. The V end lost 2 bases, the J end lost 2 bases, and 15 bases lay between the germline ends. The CDR3 sequence: CASSQSNRESQETQYF. CDR3 coding DNA: TGTGCCAGCAGCCAATCAAATAGGGAGTCTCAAGAGACCCAGTACTTC.

The chain joins TRBV4-2 to TRBJ2-2; maybe TRBD1 (5 bases). The CDR3 extends over 16 amino acids. The V end lost 3 bases, the J end lost 4 bases, and 15 bases lay between the germline ends. In germline, CDR1 is LGHNA, CDR2 YNFKEQ. Here the CDR3 reads CASSQGPSEPTGELFF. In nucleotides, the CDR3 is TGTGCCAGCAGCCAGGGGCCCTCGGAACCCACCGGGGAGCTGTTTTTT.